This T cell receptor (beta chain) was recorded in a study of blood T cell repertoires in COVID-19. Overall study: The samples span acute and convalescent COVID-19 from the United States, Italy and Spain. T cells, B-cell-depleted T cells, or PBMCs supplied cDNA or gDNA.

Original processing methods: Amplified reference gene primers provided the basis for estimating nucleated cell counts. Repertoires were generated with immunoSEQ multiplex PCR, while TCRdb's copy carries only in-frame clones and drops some. V, J and clone size were drawn from that table, and D and trimming were deduced from the DNA. The sample consists of 150,000 to 200,000 clones, roughly 90% of them appearing once. Germline values: CDR1 SGHAT, CDR2 FQNNGV. V shed 4 bases and J 4 bases; nucleotides not matched to a gene: 10. This CDR3 comprises 16 residues. Sequencing was performed on peripheral blood. The sequence came from a man between 60 and 75 years old with active or convalescent COVID-19. The genes are TRBV11-2 and TRBJ2-1, with 7 bases aligning to TRBD1. As DNA, the CDR3 is TGTGCCAGCAGCTCGAATACAGGGGTCGGATACAATGAGCAGTTCTTC. It translates to CASSSNTGVGYNEQFF.